This is a list of T cell receptor beta chains from one sample in a study of human T cells and chemical hapten exposure. One entry per CDR3 protein, called by TCRdb with MiXCR from the RACE reads. The sample shows roughly 38,000 distinct CDR3 sequences, 7.5% to 9% of them seen only once. This sample comprised whole blood, obtained in connection with sensitization to the hapten diphenylcyclopropenone (DPC). The receptors were gathered from a woman between 45 and 60 years old with alopecia areata. Some clones in this sample may be carry-over from other donors' samples. Both conserved end residues are part of each CDR3. D genes are given only for firm matches. Size is omitted from some rows. Given values are once, few, many or a class for expanded clones.

15 NA TRBJ1-1 TRBV28 NA TGTGCCAGCAGTTTACGGGCGACGGTGAACACTGAAGCTTTCTTT CASSLRATVNTEAFF
15 NA TRBJ2-1 TRBV5-1 NA TGCGCCAGCAGCTCGGGGGACTATGCCAGGGGTGAGCAGTTCTTC CASSSGDYARGEQFF
13 TRBD1 TRBJ2-5 TRBV6-2/TRBV6-3 many TGTGCCAGCAGACAGGGGGTACAAGAGACCCAGTACTTC CASRQGVQETQYF
13 NA TRBJ2-4 TRBV2 many TGTGCCAGCAGTGATGAGTCCTTATACATTCAGTACTTC CASSDESLYIQYF
14 TRBD2 TRBJ2-3 TRBV7-9 NA TGTGCCAGCAGCCCTAGCGGGAGTACAGATACGCAGTATTTT CASSPSGSTDTQYF
13 NA TRBJ1-3 TRBV6-5 many TGTGCCAGCTCGGAGAGACCTGGAAACACCATATATTTT CASSERPGNTIYF
12 TRBD2 TRBJ2-1 TRBV9 few TGTGCCAGCAGCGCGGGACTAGATGAGCAGTTCTTC CASSAGLDEQFF
13 NA TRBJ1-5 TRBV3-1 NA TGTGCCAGCAGCCAAGACGGGAGGGAGCCCCAGCATTTT CASSQDGREPQHF
14 NA TRBJ2-6 TRBV9 many TGTGCCAGCAGCCTGTCAGCTGGGGCCAACGTCCTGACTTTC CASSLSAGANVLTF
16 NA TRBJ2-2 TRBV11-2 many TGTGCCAGCAGCTCCGGACTGGGGGGAGTCACCGGGGAGCTGTTTTTT CASSSGLGGVTGELFF
15 NA TRBJ1-3 TRBV5-4 many TGTGCCAGCAGCTTGAGGGGGACTGCTGGAAACACCATATATTTT CASSLRGTAGNTIYF
15 NA TRBJ2-7 TRBV28 many TGTGCCAGCAGCCTGCCCGCGGGGCGAACCTACGAGCAGTACTTC CASSLPAGRTYEQYF
18 NA TRBJ2-1 TRBV7-2 NA TGTGCCAGCAGCTTAGTTCCCTCTGGAGGGAGGCTAGGCAATGAGCAGTTCTTC CASSLVPSGGRLGNEQFF
17 TRBD1 TRBJ1-3 TRBV28 NA TGTGCCAGCAGTCCCTGGCAGGGGGCGATTTCGGGAAACACCATATATTTT CASSPWQGAISGNTIYF
14 TRBD1 TRBJ2-7 TRBV11-2 many TGTGCCAGCAGCTTAAGCACAGGGGGTTACGAGCAGTACTTC CASSLSTGGYEQYF
13 NA TRBJ1-1 TRBV12-3/TRBV12-4 few TGTGCCAGCAGTTTAGAGGTTCACACTGAAGCTTTCTTT CASSLEVHTEAFF
12 NA TRBJ2-1 TRBV6-4 many TGTGCCAGCAGTGACTCATACGGGAGTGCGTTCTTC CASSDSYGSAFF
17 NA TRBJ2-3 TRBV7-2 many TGTGCCAGCAGCTCCAGACTAGTACCGGCTAGCACAGATACGCAGTATTTT CASSSRLVPASTDTQYF
15 NA TRBJ1-2 TRBV3-1 many TGTGCCAGCAGCCAAGATGTTCGGGCGAGCTATGGCTACACCTTC CASSQDVRASYGYTF
12 NA TRBJ1-2 TRBV12-3/TRBV12-4 NA TGTGCCAGCAGTTTAGCCAACCTTGGCTACACCTTC CASSLANLGYTF
13 NA TRBJ2-3 TRBV4-3 many TGCGCCAGCAGCCACCGTTTATTAGACACGCAGTATTTT CASSHRLLDTQYF